This T cell receptor (beta chain) comes out of a study of early T cells in non-severe SARS-CoV-2 infection. About the study: Unsorted whole-blood RNA was sequenced in bulk, leaving chains unpaired.

This clonotype was picked up many times. Its target is unknown. The junction differs from germline at one of its ends, possibly a read error. Findings of the study overall: A preference for anti-spike CD8 responses marked VDJdb matching, which missed private and CD4 specificities.

Per the germline V gene, CDR1 is SSHAT and CDR2 is FNYEAQ (reference sequence). This CDR3 region has 13 residues. Attached unique molecular identifiers marked individual cDNA molecules. TCRdb re-analysed the 5' RACE reads in MiXCR, keeping a single row per CDR3 protein. Among 37,000 or so distinct CDR3 sequences listed, approximately 6.3% were seen once. This clonotype was obtained from an adult who was a healthcare worker with PCR-confirmed SARS-CoV-2 infection or an uninfected control (not recorded which). The sample was whole blood. This sequence joins TRBV7-7 and TRBJ2-3, with D unclear. The CDR3 bases are TGTGCTAGCAGCCTAAAGCACCTAGATACGCAGTATTTT. Translated: CASSLKHLDTQYF.